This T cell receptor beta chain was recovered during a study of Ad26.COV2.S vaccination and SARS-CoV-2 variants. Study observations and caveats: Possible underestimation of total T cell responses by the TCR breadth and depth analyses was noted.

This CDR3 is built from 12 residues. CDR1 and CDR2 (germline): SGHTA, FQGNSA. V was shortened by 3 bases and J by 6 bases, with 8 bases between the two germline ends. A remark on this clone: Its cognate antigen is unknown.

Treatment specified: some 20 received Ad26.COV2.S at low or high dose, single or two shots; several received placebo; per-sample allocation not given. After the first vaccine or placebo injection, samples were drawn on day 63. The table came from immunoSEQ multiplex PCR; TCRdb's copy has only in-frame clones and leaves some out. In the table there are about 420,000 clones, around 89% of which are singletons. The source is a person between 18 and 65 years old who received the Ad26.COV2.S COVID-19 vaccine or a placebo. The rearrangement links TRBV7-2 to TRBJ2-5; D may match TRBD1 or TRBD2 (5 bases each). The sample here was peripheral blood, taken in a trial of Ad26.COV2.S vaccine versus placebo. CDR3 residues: CASSFGGQTQYF. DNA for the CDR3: TGTGCCAGCAGCTTTGGGGGTCAGACCCAGTACTTC.